The clone carrying this T cell receptor (beta chain) appeared a few times. Its antigen remains unidentified. The data originate from a study of identical twins. The CDR3 has 14 residues. Trimming removed 1 base at V and 8 bases at J, with 11 bases between. Study-level points and caveats: Model-predicted out-of-frame TCR alpha sharing fell below observed values in monozygotic twins.

Template switching supplied a universal primer site; unique molecular identifiers were carried on the cDNA. TCRdb re-called the 5' RACE reads with MiXCR, one entry per CDR3 protein. There are 520,000 or so distinct CDR3 sequences in the sample; about 20% occur only once, and roughly 0.91% lies in the top ten. In addition, the sample was reused for a study of T cells expressing NK-cell markers. This second study says: There were seven HCMV-seropositive donors and one seronegative donor among the eight sequenced. The study found dominant NKG2C+ clonotypes at about 1.0-7.5% of CD8+ T cells in about six donors.

This clonotype was sampled from a woman aged 18-35 years in good health. The V gene is TRBV12-3 or TRBV12-4, the J gene TRBJ1-4; D gene unclear. The sequenced sample was CD4+ T cells sorted from blood. Written as DNA, the CDR3 is TGTGCCAGCAGTTTAGGGATGGACGGCGAAAAACTGTTTTTT. Translation: CASSLGMDGEKLFF.